This TCR beta chain was identified in a study of shared clonotypes between healthy human individuals. Study information: Researchers drew samples from a couple of women and a few men aged 18 to 49.

TCRdb keeps only in-frame clones here, not all; method: immunoSEQ multiplex PCR. The profile shows 2 million to 3 million clones, 93% of them singletons. CDR3 length: 14 amino acids. V trimming: 4 bases; J trimming: 4 bases; junction bases outside the gene matches: 6. Germline V lookup: CDR1 SGHNT, CDR2 YYREEE (reference sequence). This clone was seen only once. The sequencing sample was made of naive CD4+ T cells from PBMCs. Subset indicated: CD45RA+ positively selected. The sequence came from a man younger than 30 in good health. Some clones in this sample may be carry-over from other donors' samples. This sequence joins TRBV5-4 and TRBJ2-3; 7 positions match TRBD1. For the CDR3, the DNA is TGTGCCAGCAGCCAAGACAGGGAAGCAGATACGCAGTATTTT. Its protein is CASSQDREADTQYF. The variable domain in full, with the rest retrieved from reference TRBV5-4 and TRBJ2-3, is ETGVTQSPTHLIKTRGQQVTLRCSSQSGHNTVSWYQQALGQGPQFIFQYYREEENGRGNFPPRFSGLQFPNYSSELNVNALELDDSALYLCASSQDREADTQYFGPGTRLTVL.